Shown below are 26 T cell receptor beta chains from a single sample sequenced in a study of metastatic and nonmetastatic thyroid tumors. TCRdb re-called the PCR reads via MiXCR. The profile shows 15,000 to 19,000 clones, about 3.7% of them singletons. No patient received treatment before thyroid surgery. Specimen: tumor tissue. Receptors originate from a female donor with papillary thyroid cancer or a benign thyroid nodule (not recorded which). Some clones in this sample may be carry-over from other donors' samples.

This clone was seen only a few times. V usage is TRBV7-2 and J usage is TRBJ2-3; D ambiguous. Germline V gives CDR1 SGHTA, CDR2 FQGNSA. Trimming pared 4 bases from V and 2 bases from J, leaving 16 bases between. There are 16 residues in the CDR3. CDR3 region: CASSSRGTTDTDTQYF. The DNA of the CDR3 is TGTGCCAGCAGCTCCAGAGGAACTACCGACACAGATACGCAGTATTTT.

The chain employs TRBV27 and TRBJ1-1; no clear D. V lost 3 bases, J lost 0 bases, and 8 bases lay in between. This CDR3 region has 14 residues. Germline V gene lookup returns CDR1 MNHEY and CDR2 SMNVEV (reference sequence). CDR3 DNA sequence: TGTGCCAGCAGTTTCGAAGGCTTGAACACTGAAGCTTTCTTT. Amino acids: CASSFEGLNTEAFF.

This clone was observed a handful of times. The J gene is TRBJ2-2, the V gene TRBV6-4, with 10 bases aligning to TRBD1. V lost 6 bases, J lost 4 bases, and 8 bases stayed unmatched. The CDR3 spans 16 residues. Germline V lookup: CDR1 MRHNA, CDR2 SNTAGT. The CDR3 DNA reads TGTGCCAGCAGCCCGACAGGGGGCGATGGCACCGGGGAGCTGTTTTTT. This codes for CASSPTGGDGTGELFF.

This clone was seen at least ten times. This sequence may be a read error, since a much larger clone differs from it by one base. Lacking the conserved final phenylalanine or tryptophan, this CDR3 likely reflects a read error. The chain has TRBV5-6 and TRBJ2-7, with D perhaps TRBD1 (5 bases). Trimming pared 4 bases from V and 3 bases from J, leaving 8 bases between. The V gene's germline CDR1 is SGHDT and CDR2 YYEEEE. The CDR3 has 12 amino acids. CDR3 sequence reads: CASSEQGYEQYS. The CDR3 DNA reads TGTGCCAGCAGCGAGCAGGGCTACGAGCAGTACTCC.

This clone was detected a few times. This chain connects TRBV6-2 or TRBV6-3 to TRBJ2-2; 7 bases match TRBD1. After removal of 3 bases from V and 5 bases from J, the junction contained 9 bases not matched to a gene. The CDR3 loop spans 16 amino acids. Germline loops: CDR1 MNHEY, CDR2 SVGEGT. The CDR3, as DNA: TGTGCCAGCAGTTATTCCCTGGACAGGAGGACCGGGGAGCTGTTTTTT. It encodes CASSYSLDRRTGELFF.

This clone was counted a few times. V gene TRBV11-3 combines with J gene TRBJ1-1, with a tentative D call TRBD1 (6 bases). Per the germline V gene, CDR1 is SGHNT and CDR2 is YENEEA. The CDR3 runs to 14 residues. V shed 4 bases and J shed 1 base, with 10 bases lying between them. CDR3 sequence: CASSSGQENTEAFF. CDR3 DNA sequence: TGTGCCAGCAGCTCGGGACAAGAGAACACTGAAGCTTTCTTT.

This clone was seen many times. This chain joins TRBV20-1 and TRBJ2-1; 9 nucleotides agree with TRBD2. CDR3 length equals 16 residues. In germline, CDR1 is DFQATT, CDR2 SNEGSKA (reference sequence). J was trimmed by 6 bases and V by 0 bases; bases with no gene match: 9. The CDR3 region has the DNA TGCAGTGCTAGAGATCAGGGCGGGAGGGCCGTCAATGAGCAGTTCTTC. This encodes CSARDQGGRAVNEQFF.

This clone was recorded at least ten times. The chain carries TRBV27 and TRBJ1-2; D is unresolved. The CDR3 extends over 13 amino acids. Germline-derived CDR1 and CDR2 are MNHEY and SMNVEV (reference sequence). The V and J ends lost 7 bases and 3 bases respectively, with 12 bases between them. The CDR3 coding sequence is TGTGCCAGCAAGCTTTTGTCGGACTATGGCTACACCTTC. This codes for CASKLLSDYGYTF.

The CDR3 DNA reads as TGCGCCAGCAGTACATTGTCGGGCGGGAGCATCGGGAACGAGCAGTACTTC. Residues: CASSTLSGGSIGNEQYF. The chain links TRBV5-1 to TRBJ2-7; 7 nucleotides match TRBD2. J was trimmed by 5 bases and V by 5 bases; bases with no gene match: 19. CDR3 size: 17 residues. CDR1 is SGHRS and CDR2 is YFSETQ in the germline V gene.

This chain connects TRBV19 to TRBJ2-2, with unresolved D. Germline loops: CDR1 LNHDA, CDR2 SQIVND (reference sequence). The CDR3 is 10 residues long. V lost 9 bases and J 7 bases, leaving 6 bases between the germline ends. CDR3 amino acids: CAREHGELFF. The DNA for the CDR3 is TGTGCCAGAGAGCACGGGGAGCTGTTTTTT.

The chain has TRBV24-1 and TRBJ1-2; D unclear. Trimming took 3 bases from V and 2 from J, leaving 15 bases between them. This CDR3 comprises 16 residues. Germline CDR1 KGHDR, CDR2 SFDVKD. DNA of the CDR3: TGTGCCACCAGTGATCCGTTAAGTCCTCCCAACTATGGCTACACCTTC. Translated: CATSDPLSPPNYGYTF.

The chain carries TRBV11-2 and TRBJ1-2; the D is unclear. Germline loops: CDR1 SGHAT, CDR2 FQNNGV. Between the trimmed V and J ends, which lost 2 bases and 5 bases, there was a span of 15 bases. The CDR3 runs to 15 residues. In DNA, the CDR3 is TGTGCCAGCAGCTTACCCGCGACGGAGAGATATGGCTACACCTTC. Amino acid sequence: CASSLPATERYGYTF.

The chain has TRBV11-2 and TRBJ2-7; tentative D call: TRBD2 (5 bases). Per germline, CDR1 SGHAT and CDR2 FQNNGV. The V end was cut by 3 bases, the J end by 0 bases, with 6 bases between. The CDR3 consists of 13 residues. Written as DNA, the CDR3 is TGTGCCAGCAGCTTCGGGGACTCCTACGAGCAGTACTTC. Encoded protein: CASSFGDSYEQYF.

In its sample, this clone was seen a few times. A much larger clone sits a single nucleotide away, making a read error possible. Other DNA variants within this sample encode the same CDR3. J is TRBJ1-2 and V is TRBV24-1; no reliable D call. In germline, CDR1 is KGHDR, CDR2 SFDVKD. The CDR3 is 12 residues long. CDR3 DNA sequence: TGTGCCACGAGTGAGGGCAACTATGGCTACACCTTC. Translation: CATSEGNYGYTF.

This clone was seen a few times. The chain recombines TRBV12-3 or TRBV12-4 with TRBJ2-2; 9 nucleotides match TRBD2. Unmatched junction bases numbered 7, after V lost 4 bases and J lost 7 bases. The length of the CDR3 is 15 residues. This chain's CDR3 is CASSSFAGGVGELFF. In DNA form, the CDR3 reads TGTGCCAGCAGTTCTTTCGCGGGGGGGGTCGGGGAGCTGTTTTTT.

The sample holds a few counts of this clone. CDR3 DNA sequence: TGCAGTGCTAGTTCGGGAAACACAGATACGCAGTATTTT. It yields the protein CSASSGNTDTQYF. This sequence joins TRBV20-1 and TRBJ2-3; possibly TRBD2 for D (5 bases). The CDR3 has 13 amino acids. Trimming took off 3 bases at V and 2 bases at J, with 9 bases between the two ends. Germline V gene sequence: CDR1 DFQATT, CDR2 SNEGSKA (reference sequence).

There are a few counts of this clone. The junction departs from the called germline gene at one end, perhaps through a read error. The chain employs TRBV5-1 and TRBJ2-2; the D is unclear. Germline assignment: CDR1 SGHRS and CDR2 YFSETQ. There are 14 residues in the CDR3. The CDR3 reads CTSSLSWKAGELFF. The CDR3 DNA sequence: TGCACCAGCAGCCTGAGCTGGAAGGCCGGGGAGCTGTTTTTT. The whole variable domain, filled in from reference TRBV5-1 and TRBJ2-2, reads KAGVTQTPRYLIKTRGQQVTLSCSPISGHRSVSWYQQTPGQGLQFLFEYFSETQRNKGNFPGRFSGRQFSNSRSEMNVSTLELGDSALYLCTSSLSWKAGELFFGEGSRLTVL.

This clone was detected a few times. The V call is TRBV6-1, the J call TRBJ1-3, with D perhaps TRBD1 (5 bases). CDR1 and CDR2 from the germline V gene are MNHNS and SASEGT. This CDR3 spans 13 amino acids. V lost 7 bases, J lost 3 bases, and 10 bases lay in between. CDR3 DNA: TGTGCCAGCACCCAGGGTATTGGAAACACCATATATTTT. It is translated as CASTQGIGNTIYF.

This clone was seen only a few times. The V call is TRBV5-1, the J call TRBJ2-2, with 9 nucleotides matching TRBD2. Germline V gene data show CDR1 as SGHRS and CDR2 as YFSETQ. The length of the CDR3 is 17 residues. The junction had 8 bases not matched to a gene; V was cut back by 0 bases and J by 5 bases. The CDR3 here is CASSLDGGRARTGELFF. The CDR3 DNA sequence: TGCGCCAGCAGCTTGGATGGCGGGAGGGCGAGAACCGGGGAGCTGTTTTTT.

Judged by abundance, this clone is medium-sized. The CDR3 here is CASSLDLGYQPQHF. The DNA for the CDR3 is TGTGCCAGCAGCTTAGATCTCGGGTATCAGCCCCAGCATTTT. The chain is built from TRBV7-8 and TRBJ1-5; D gene ambiguous. The CDR3 totals 14 residues. Germline V gene sequence: CDR1 SGHVS, CDR2 FQNEAQ. V was pared by 1 base and J by 5 bases, with 9 bases between.

This clone was counted at least ten times. The chain carries TRBV3-1 and TRBJ2-7; D may be TRBD1 (7 bases). Trimming stripped 5 bases from V and 3 bases from J, with 11 bases between. The CDR3 length is 13 residues. Germline CDR1 LGHDT, CDR2 YNNKEL (reference sequence). The CDR3, as DNA: TGTGCCAGCAGCGCGGGACAGAGCTACGAGCAGTACTTC. Protein product: CASSAGQSYEQYF.

The chain uses TRBV6-1 and TRBJ2-6; D call uncertain. Between the trimmed V and J ends, which lost 3 bases and 2 bases, there was a span of 8 bases. This CDR3 has 15 residues. The germline V gene has CDR1 MNHNS and CDR2 SASEGT. CDR3 bases: TGTGCCAGCAGTGATGGCGACGCTGGGGCCAACGTCCTGACTTTC. It translates to CASSDGDAGANVLTF.

The chain carries TRBV7-2 and TRBJ1-2; 7 bases agree with TRBD1. In germline, CDR1 is SGHTA, CDR2 FQGNSA. This CDR3 has 13 residues. J gave up 10 bases and V 6 bases, and 11 bases lay outside the gene matches. The DNA for the CDR3 is TGTGCCAGCAGTTCGCGACAGGGTGGGAACTACACCTTC. Translating it yields CASSSRQGGNYTF.

This clone was observed a handful of times. The chain recombines TRBV3-1 with TRBJ2-7, with D perhaps TRBD1 or TRBD2 (5 bases each). Trimming cost V 7 bases and J 4 bases, with 17 bases left between them. Germline assignment: CDR1 LGHDT and CDR2 YNNKEL (reference sequence). CDR3 length equals 14 residues. CDR3 amino acids: CASTEGPHSYEQYF. CDR3 nucleotides: TGTGCCAGCACCGAGGGGCCCCATTCTTACGAGCAGTACTTC.

This clone has more than one count but fewer than ten. The rearrangement links TRBV27 to TRBJ1-5; D ambiguous. The V gene's germline CDR1 is MNHEY and CDR2 SMNVEV (reference sequence). CDR3 length: 13 residues. The V end lost 4 bases, the J end lost 3 bases, and 7 bases lay between the germline ends. CDR3 residues: CASSWAINQPQHF. Here the CDR3 DNA reads TGTGCCAGCAGTTGGGCCATCAATCAGCCCCAGCATTTT.

This clone appeared a few times. The rearrangement links TRBV5-1 to TRBJ2-1; D may match TRBD1 or TRBD2 (5 bases each). V dropped 2 bases and J dropped 8 bases, with 17 bases sitting between them. CDR3 length equals 15 residues. Germline-derived CDR1 and CDR2 are SGHRS and YFSETQ. DNA for the CDR3: TGCGCCAGCAGCTTTGGGGGACCTACGGGCGATGAGCAGTTCTTC. Translating it yields CASSFGGPTGDEQFF.